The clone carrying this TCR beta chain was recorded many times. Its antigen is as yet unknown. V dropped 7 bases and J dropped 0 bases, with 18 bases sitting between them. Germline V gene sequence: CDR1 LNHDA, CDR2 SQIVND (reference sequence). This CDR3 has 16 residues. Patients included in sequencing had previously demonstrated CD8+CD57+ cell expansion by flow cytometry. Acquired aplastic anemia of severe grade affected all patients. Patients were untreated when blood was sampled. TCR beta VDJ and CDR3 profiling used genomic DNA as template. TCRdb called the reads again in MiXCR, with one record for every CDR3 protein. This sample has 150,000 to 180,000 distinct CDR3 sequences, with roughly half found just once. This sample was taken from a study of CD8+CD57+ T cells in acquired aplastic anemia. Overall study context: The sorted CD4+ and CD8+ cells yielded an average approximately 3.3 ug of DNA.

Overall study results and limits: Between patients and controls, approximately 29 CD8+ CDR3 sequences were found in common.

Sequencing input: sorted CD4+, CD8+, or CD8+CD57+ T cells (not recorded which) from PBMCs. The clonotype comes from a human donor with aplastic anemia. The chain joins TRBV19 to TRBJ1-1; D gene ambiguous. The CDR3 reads CASMRGLVTLNTEAFF. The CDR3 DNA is TGTGCCAGTATGCGTGGGTTAGTAACACTGAACACTGAAGCTTTCTTT.